The following is a T cell receptor beta chain sequence with its context. The sampling schedule covered blood at baseline, cycle 4 day 1, and cycle 7 day 1. The source of the sample is a study of OX40 agonist ivuxolimab in advanced cancers. Across the study: Three patients, one with hepatocellular carcinoma and two with cutaneous melanoma, responded partially.

Assay: immunoSEQ multiplex PCR; the TCRdb copy retains only in-frame clones and omits some. The sample has about 64,000 clones; 88% are singletons. The specimen was CD4+ or CD8+ T cells sorted from blood, collected in a trial of the OX40 agonist ivuxolimab. The sequence was obtained from an adult with an advanced solid tumor such as melanoma, head and neck, liver or kidney cancer.

The DNA for the CDR3 is TGTGCCAGTAGTATGCGAGCGGGAGGGTCCACAGATACGCAGTATTTT. Translating gives CASSMRAGGSTDTQYF. The chain is built from TRBV19 and TRBJ2-3, with 10 nucleotides matching TRBD2. V gave up 3 bases and J gave up 2 bases; unmatched junction bases: 5. The CDR3 is 16 amino acids. Germline lookup yields CDR1 LNHDA and CDR2 SQIVND (reference sequence).